Here is one T cell receptor (beta chain) with its context. What it binds is unknown. The data belong to a study of shared clonotypes between healthy human individuals. Findings and limits, study-wide: The authors expected sequencing depth to affect clonotype sharing among donors.

The assay was immunoSEQ multiplex PCR, and TCRdb's table has in-frame clones only and misses some. The table lists over 800,000 clones, 85% to 95% of them singletons, with approximately 25% in the top ten. CD45RO-negative cells were positively selected for CCR7, leaving out terminally differentiated effector memory CD45RA+ cells. The sample taken for sequencing was naive CD8+ T cells sorted from blood. This TCR derives from a young man in good health.

This CDR3 is CASTKGFTGELFF. The CDR3 DNA reads as TGTGCCAGCACAAAGGGTTTCACCGGGGAGCTGTTTTTT. V gene TRBV2 combines with J gene TRBJ2-2, with no clear D. This CDR3 region has 13 residues. The V gene's germline CDR1 is SNHLY and CDR2 FYNNEI. V shed 7 bases and J shed 4 bases, with 10 bases lying between them.